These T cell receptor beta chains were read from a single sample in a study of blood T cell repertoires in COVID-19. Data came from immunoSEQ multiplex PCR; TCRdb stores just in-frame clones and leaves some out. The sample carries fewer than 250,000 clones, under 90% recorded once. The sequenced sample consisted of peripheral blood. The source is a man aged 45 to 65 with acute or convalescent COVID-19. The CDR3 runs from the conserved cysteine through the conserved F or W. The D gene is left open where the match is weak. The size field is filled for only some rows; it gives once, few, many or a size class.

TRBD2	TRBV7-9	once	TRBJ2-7	TGTGCCAGCAGCCCCGGACTAGCGGGGGGTTACGAGCAGTACTTC	CASSPGLAGGYEQYF
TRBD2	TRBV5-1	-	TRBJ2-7	TGCGCCAGCAGCTCAACCATCGGGGGGGCCCGAGGGGAGCAGTACTTC	CASSSTIGGARGEQYF
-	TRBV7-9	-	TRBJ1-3	TGTGCCAGCAGCTTAGTGCTGAGCTCTGGAAACACCATATATTTT	CASSLVLSSGNTIYF
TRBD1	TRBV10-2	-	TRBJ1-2	TGCGCCAGCGCTCAACAGGGGGTCTATGGCTACACCTTC	CASAQQGVYGYTF
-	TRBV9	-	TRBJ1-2	TGTGCCAGCAGCTCCACGGCGGGGCAGACCTATGGCTACACCTTC	CASSSTAGQTYGYTF
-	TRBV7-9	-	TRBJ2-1	TGTGCCAGCAGCTCCGGGGTCTACAATGAGCAGTTCTTC	CASSSGVYNEQFF
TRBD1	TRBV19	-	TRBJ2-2	TGTGCCAGTAGCCCGGGACAGTGGGCCGGGGAGCTGTTTTTT	CASSPGQWAGELFF
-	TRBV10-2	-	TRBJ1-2	TGCGCCAGCACCGGGGAAGGGCGAGGCTATGGCTACACCTTC	CASTGEGRGYGYTF
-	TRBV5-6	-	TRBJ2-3	TGTGCCAGCAGCTACAGGGGGGGTGGCACAGATACGCAGTATTTT	CASSYRGGGTDTQYF
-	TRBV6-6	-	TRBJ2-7	TGTGCCAGCAGTCCGGATGGGACTCGCTACGAGCAGTACTTC	CASSPDGTRYEQYF
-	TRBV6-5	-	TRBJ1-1	TGTGCCAGCTGGAGGGGTGGAACTGAAGCTTTCTTT	CASWRGGTEAFF
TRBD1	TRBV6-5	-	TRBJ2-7	TGTGCCAGCAGCGCGACAGGGCCCTACGAGCAGTACTTC	CASSATGPYEQYF
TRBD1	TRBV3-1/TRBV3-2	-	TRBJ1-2	TGTGCCAGCAGCCAAGCTGTAGGGGGCTGGTATGGCTACACCTTC	CASSQAVGGWYGYTF
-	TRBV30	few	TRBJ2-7	TGTGCCTGGAGTACAGGGTCCGAGCAGTACTTC	CAWSTGSEQYF
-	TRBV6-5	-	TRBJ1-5	TGTGCCAGCAGAAAGGACACCTATAGCAATCAGCCCCAGCATTTT	CASRKDTYSNQPQHF
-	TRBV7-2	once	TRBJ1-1	TGTGCCAGCAGCGCCCATCAGGCGAACACTGAAGCTTTCTTT	CASSAHQANTEAFF
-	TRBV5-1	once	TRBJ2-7	TGCGCCAGCAGCTTAGCCAGGGACTACGAGCAGTACTTC	CASSLARDYEQYF
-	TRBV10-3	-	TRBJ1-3	TGTGCCATCAGTGAGATGCCCGGCTCTGGAAACACCATATATTTT	CAISEMPGSGNTIYF
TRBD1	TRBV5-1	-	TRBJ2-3	TGCGCCAGCAGCCCCCAGCGGACAGGTGGCACAGATACGCAGTATTTT	CASSPQRTGGTDTQYF
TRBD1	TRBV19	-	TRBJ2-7	TGTGCCAGTAGTATAGTCACCTCCGGGACAGGGGCCCCCTACGAGCAGTACTTC	CASSIVTSGTGAPYEQYF
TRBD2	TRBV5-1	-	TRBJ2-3	TGCGCCAGCAGCTTGGTTGGTAGCGGGGGCACAGATACGCAGTATTTT	CASSLVGSGGTDTQYF
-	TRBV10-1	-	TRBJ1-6	TGCGCCAGCAGTGAGGGGAGGGAGTATTCACCCCTCCACTTT	CASSEGREYSPLHF
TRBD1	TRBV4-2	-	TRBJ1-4	TGTGCCAGCAGCCAAGCGATGAGGGGGCTAGGGGAAAAACTGTTTTTT	CASSQAMRGLGEKLFF
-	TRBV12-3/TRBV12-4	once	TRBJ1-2	TGTGCCAGCAGTTTTAGACAGAACTATGGCTACACCTTC	CASSFRQNYGYTF
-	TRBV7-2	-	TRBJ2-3	TGTGCCAGCAGCTTAGCGCGGACAAAAGATACGCAGTATTTT	CASSLARTKDTQYF
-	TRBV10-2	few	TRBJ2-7	TGCGCCAGCAGTGAGGGCACACCTTACGAGCAGTACTTC	CASSEGTPYEQYF
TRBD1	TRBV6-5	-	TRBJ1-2	TGTGCCAGCAGTTACTCCGGGACAGGGGCTAACTATGGCTACACCTTC	CASSYSGTGANYGYTF
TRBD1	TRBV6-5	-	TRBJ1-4	TGTGCCAGCAGGACAGGGGAGGGTGAAAAACTGTTTTTT	CASRTGEGEKLFF
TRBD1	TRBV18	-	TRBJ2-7	TGTGCCAGCTCATCGGGACAGGGGGTTACCTACGAGCAGTACTTC	CASSSGQGVTYEQYF
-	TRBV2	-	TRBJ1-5	TGTGCCAGCAGTGGGGGCAGCGGGGTGGGGAATCAGCCCCAGCATTTT	CASSGGSGVGNQPQHF
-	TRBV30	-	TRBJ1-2	TGTGCCTGGAGTCCAGGGGTTATTGGCTACACCTTC	CAWSPGVIGYTF
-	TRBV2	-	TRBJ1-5	TGTGCCAGCAAGTACGGGGAGGGAGCGGAACAGCCCCAGCATTTT	CASKYGEGAEQPQHF
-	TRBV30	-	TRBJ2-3	TGTGCCTGGAGGAAGCGTAACACAGATACGCAGTATTTT	CAWRKRNTDTQYF
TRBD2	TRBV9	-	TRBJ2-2	TGTGCCAGCAGCGGACGCCCAAATGGGGGGGGACCCGGGGAGCTGTTTTTT	CASSGRPNGGGPGELFF
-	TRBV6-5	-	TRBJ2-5	TGTGCCAGCAGAGAGGTCATTGGGGCGCGAGAGACCCAGTACTTC	CASREVIGARETQYF
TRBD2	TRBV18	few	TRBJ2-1	TGTGCCAGCTCACAGGGGACTAGCGGGGTTCCTACCTACAATGAGCAGTTCTTC	CASSQGTSGVPTYNEQFF
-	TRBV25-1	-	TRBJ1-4	TGTGCCAGCAGATCAAACCTCCCCAGGAATGAAAAACTGTTTTTT	CASRSNLPRNEKLFF
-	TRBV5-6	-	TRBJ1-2	TGTGCCAGCAGCCCTCCGGGACTACACTTC	CASSPPGLHF
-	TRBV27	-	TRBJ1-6	TGTGCCAGCAGTGGACAGAGCTCCTATAATTCACCCCTCCACTTT	CASSGQSSYNSPLHF
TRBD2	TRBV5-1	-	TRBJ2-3	TGCGCCAGCAGCGTCTTAGCGGGGGCCCTCCAGGATACGCAGTATTTT	CASSVLAGALQDTQYF
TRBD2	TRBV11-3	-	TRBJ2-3	TGTGCCAGCAGCTCTCCGGAAAGGACTAGCGGGGAGGCAGATACGCAGTATTTT	CASSSPERTSGEADTQYF
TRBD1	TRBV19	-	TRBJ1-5	TGTGCCAGTAGTTACGACAGGGTTGGCAATCAGCCCCAGCATTTT	CASSYDRVGNQPQHF
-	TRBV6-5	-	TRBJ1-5	TGTGCCAGCAGTCCCCTCAGGGGCTTCAATCAGCCCCAGCATTTT	CASSPLRGFNQPQHF
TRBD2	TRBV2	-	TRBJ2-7	TGTGCCAGCAGTGGGGGCATAGCGGGGCGCTACGAGCAGTACTTC	CASSGGIAGRYEQYF
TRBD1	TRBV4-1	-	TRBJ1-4	TGCGCCAGCAGCCGGGCTATGGGACAGTGGAATGAAAAACTGTTTTTT	CASSRAMGQWNEKLFF
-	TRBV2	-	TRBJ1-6	TGTGCCAGCAGCAGGGCGGATAATTCACCCCTCCACTTT	CASSRADNSPLHF
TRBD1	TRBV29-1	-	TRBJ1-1	TGCAGCGTGGGGGGACAGACGAACACTGAAGCTTTCTTT	CSVGGQTNTEAFF
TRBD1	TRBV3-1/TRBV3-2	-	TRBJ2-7	TGTGCCAGCAGCCGGGGACAGGGGGGGTACGAGCAGTACTTC	CASSRGQGGYEQYF
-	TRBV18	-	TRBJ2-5	TGTGCCAGCTCTACCACGACAGGCGGAGAGACCCAGTACTTC	CASSTTTGGETQYF